This T cell receptor beta chain was observed in a study of OX40 agonist ivuxolimab in advanced cancers. At the level of the study: While on treatment, patients had intravenous ivuxolimab at 0.01 to 10 mg/kg every 2 weeks.

The data were produced by immunoSEQ multiplex PCR, yet TCRdb's version contains in-frame clones alone and is incomplete. The table has about 130,000 clones, around 92% seen once. Systemic immunosuppression or a history of autoimmune disease excluded patients. Blood got drawn at baseline, again on cycle 4 day 1, and then on cycle 7 day 1. V lost 4 bases and J 8 bases, leaving 17 bases between the germline ends. This CDR3 spans 14 amino acids. Germline V gene lookup returns CDR1 LNHDA and CDR2 SQIVND (reference sequence). This sequence was found in an adult with an advanced solid tumor such as melanoma, head and neck, liver or kidney cancer. The V and J genes are TRBV19 and TRBJ1-2; D unclear. The sample here was CD4+ or CD8+ T cells sorted from blood, taken in a trial of the OX40 agonist ivuxolimab. CDR3 region: CASSKWTEDGGYTF. CDR3 nucleotides: TGTGCCAGTAGTAAGTGGACCGAGGATGGGGGCTACACCTTC.